The T cell receptor (beta chain) under discussion was sequenced for a study of T cells in women clearing cervical HPV infection listed by TCRdb under 2018. About the study as a whole: The cases were roughly 25 women with histologically confirmed HPV16-related CIN3 or worse, and 2 of these cases were invasive cancers. The 20 to 25 controls were women who cleared a single incident HPV16 infection within 12 months without developing precancer or cancer. Blood from cases was drawn at the visit where the lesion was first identified, while blood from controls was drawn once the infection was no longer detected. For cases, a median interval of roughly 150 days, with an interquartile range of roughly 80 to 200 days, was observed between lesion detection and blood sampling. Because only a few women had HLA typing data, the possibility that HLA type acted as a confounder could not be ruled out. The exploratory proof-of-principle case-control study was nested within the Guanacaste HPV Natural History Study in Costa Rica and compared TCR repertoires across cervical HPV16 outcomes. Cases and controls were matched on age within five years and on year of sample collection. Cases had a median age of around 32 years compared with 38 for controls, and baseline characteristics showed no significant differences between the groups. In the parent cohort, approximately 9,400 women aged 18 or older were enrolled in Guanacaste, Costa Rica, during about 1992 to 1994 and were followed for more than 6 years. Five blinded duplicates per group were added as quality controls, giving roughly 60 samples: around 50 participants and roughly 10 replicates.

Using the immunoSEQ assay, multiplex PCR amplified TCR beta CDR3 regions from an average of approximately 1,300 ng of genomic DNA per sample. Primer bias was corrected in the assay by using a complete synthetic TCR repertoire to establish an amplification baseline. Amplicons were sequenced on the Illumina platform. The paper's data handling went like this. Sequences were error-corrected by clustering with frequency ratios and a modified nearest-neighbor algorithm, then analyzed in the immunoSEQ Analyzer with IMGT gene definitions. At each rarefaction depth, TCR richness and evenness were averaged across 20 rarefaction repeats, and samples with fewer sequences than that depth were excluded. Wilcoxon rank sum tests with FDR correction were used to compare V, D and J gene relative abundances between the groups. Blinded duplicates gave an intraclass correlation of around 95% for TCR richness and an average of 76.4% across 66 gene segments. Imported from immuneACCESS, the table was reduced by TCRdb to in-frame sequences with V and J called. These copies leave out some clones; in studies compared against another copy, an unresolved V gene accounts for under half, and the cause of the remainder is not known. Clonal size and the V and J genes are those of that table, whereas D and trimming came from the DNA. This sample's table contains roughly 14,000 clones. Less than 8% of the sample goes to the ten largest clones.

Notes on this clone: Its target antigen remains unknown. Read coverage stops 3 residues before the CDR3 terminus; the germline J gene supplies the remainder.

Every participant had a single incident cervical HPV16 infection, and prevalent HPV16 infections were excluded. Cervical HPV DNA was detected with MY09/MY11 PCR, and genotyping was done with dot-blot hybridization. Around 15 mL of heparinized blood was centrifuged, after which the buffy coat was aliquoted, frozen at -30 degrees C, and then stored at -80 degrees C. Genomic DNA was extracted from buffy coat specimens using QIAGEN kits. Spanning cysteine to phenylalanine, the CDR3 consists of 13 amino acids. The DNA shown is the part of the CDR3 that was read: 30 bases, in frame from base 1. The germline V gene gives CDR1 as MNHEY and CDR2 as SVGEGT. What the research found in general, with its limitations: Significantly higher TCR repertoire richness was observed in CIN3+ cases than in controls across sequencing depths, whereas no difference in evenness was found. Lower TRBV6-7 relative abundance was observed in cases than in controls (about 0.099% versus 0.17%; Bonferroni P = 0.0008). The cross-sectional design could not show whether associations preceded infection or resulted from it; effector/memory subsets and HPV-specific T cells were not isolated. Because the number of T cells per sample was unknown, the richness differences could reflect varying T-cell content rather than repertoire biology. By combining richness with V gene abundances, random forest classifiers separated cases from controls with an estimated AUC of 0.83.

The chain joins TRBV6-2 or TRBV6-3 to TRBJ1-1, with 9 bases aligning to TRBD1. The sequence was collected from a woman between 18 and 70 years old with a cervical HPV16 infection that either progressed to CIN3+ or cleared (not recorded which). The sequencing input was blood buffy coat. The sequenced part of the CDR3 DNA is TGTGCCAGCAGTTCCTGGGACAGGGAGGAA. The encoded protein is CASSSWDREE. From start to end, the CDR3 is CASSSWDREEAFF.